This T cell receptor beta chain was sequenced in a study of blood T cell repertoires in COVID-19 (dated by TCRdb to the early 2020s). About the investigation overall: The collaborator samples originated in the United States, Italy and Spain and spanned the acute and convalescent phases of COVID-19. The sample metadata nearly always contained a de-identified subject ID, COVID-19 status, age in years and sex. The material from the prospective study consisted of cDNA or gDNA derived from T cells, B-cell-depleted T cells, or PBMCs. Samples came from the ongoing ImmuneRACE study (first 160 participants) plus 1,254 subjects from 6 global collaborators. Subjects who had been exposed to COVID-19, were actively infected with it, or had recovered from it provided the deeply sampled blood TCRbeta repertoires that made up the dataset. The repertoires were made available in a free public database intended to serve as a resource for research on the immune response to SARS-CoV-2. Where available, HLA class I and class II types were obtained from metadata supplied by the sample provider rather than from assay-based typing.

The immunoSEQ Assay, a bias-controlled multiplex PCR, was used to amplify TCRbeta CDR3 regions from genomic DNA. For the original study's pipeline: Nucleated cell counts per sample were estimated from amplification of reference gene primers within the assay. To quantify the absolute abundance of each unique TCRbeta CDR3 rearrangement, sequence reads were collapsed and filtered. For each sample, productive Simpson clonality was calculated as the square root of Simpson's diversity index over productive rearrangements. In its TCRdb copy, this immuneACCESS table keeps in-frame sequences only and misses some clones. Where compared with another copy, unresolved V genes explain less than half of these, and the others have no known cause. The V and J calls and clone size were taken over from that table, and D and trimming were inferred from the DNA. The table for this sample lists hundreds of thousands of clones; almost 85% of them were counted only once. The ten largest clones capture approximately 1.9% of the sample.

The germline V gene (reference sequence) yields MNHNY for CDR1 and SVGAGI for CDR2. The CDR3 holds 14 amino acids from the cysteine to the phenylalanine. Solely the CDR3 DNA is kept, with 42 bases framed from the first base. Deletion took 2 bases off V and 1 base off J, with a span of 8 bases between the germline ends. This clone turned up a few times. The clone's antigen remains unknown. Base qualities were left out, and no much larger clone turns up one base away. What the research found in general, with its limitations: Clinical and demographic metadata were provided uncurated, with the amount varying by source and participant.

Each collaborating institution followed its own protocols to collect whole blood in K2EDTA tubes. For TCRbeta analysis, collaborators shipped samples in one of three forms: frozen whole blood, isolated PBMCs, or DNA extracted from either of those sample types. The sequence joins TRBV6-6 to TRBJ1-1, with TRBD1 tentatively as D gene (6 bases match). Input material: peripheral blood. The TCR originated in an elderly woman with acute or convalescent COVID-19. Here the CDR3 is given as CASSYAGENTEAFF. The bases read TGTGCCAGCAGTTACGCAGGGGAGAACACTGAAGCTTTCTTT.